This T cell receptor (beta chain) was sequenced during a study of blood T cell repertoires in COVID-19 (dated by TCRdb to 2018 to 2020). For the study in its entirety: The collaborator samples originated in the United States, Italy and Spain and spanned the acute and convalescent phases of COVID-19. The material from the prospective study consisted of cDNA or gDNA derived from T cells, B-cell-depleted T cells, or PBMCs. The dataset comprised deeply sampled blood TCRbeta repertoires from subjects exposed to, actively infected with, or recovered from COVID-19. The repertoires were made available in a free public database intended to serve as a resource for research on the immune response to SARS-CoV-2. Samples came from the ongoing ImmuneRACE study (first 160 participants) plus 1,254 subjects from 6 global collaborators. Nearly every sample came with metadata listing a de-identified subject ID, COVID-19 status, age in years and sex. Where available, HLA class I and class II types were obtained from metadata supplied by the sample provider rather than from assay-based typing.

A word on this clone: The target of this receptor is not known. No base qualities exist here, and no much larger clone lies one base off it.

TCRbeta CDR3 regions were amplified from genomic DNA by means of the immunoSEQ Assay, a bias-controlled multiplex PCR. In the authors' own workflow: Nucleated cell counts per sample were estimated from amplification of reference gene primers within the assay. Sequence reads were collapsed and filtered to measure the absolute abundance of every unique TCRbeta CDR3 rearrangement. For each sample, productive Simpson clonality was calculated as the square root of Simpson's diversity index across productive rearrangements. TCRdb provides this immuneACCESS table in a form limited to in-frame rearrangements. Some clones are lacking; in checked studies, under half of them reflect an unresolved V gene, and why the rest are absent is not known. V and J calls and clone size follow that table, whereas D and trimming were derived from the DNA. This sample gives more than 300,000 clones in total; around 92% of them show up just once. The ten largest clones represent 1.8% of the sample.

What the research found in general, with its limitations: How much clinical and demographic metadata was included differed by source and by participant, and the metadata was provided uncurated.

One collaborating source in Seattle enrolled patients while the patients were actively infected and followed the patients over time throughout the course of disease. Collaborating institutions collected whole blood in K2EDTA tubes following their own protocols. For TCRbeta analysis, collaborators shipped samples as frozen whole blood, isolated PBMCs, or DNA extracted from either of those sample types. This TCR came from a woman aged 25 to 39 with COVID-19, enrolled during active disease. The sample comprised peripheral blood.

The CDR3 corresponds to CASSSLTGTTYGYTF. The nucleotide sequence reads as follows: TGTGCCAGCAGTTCCTTGACAGGAACAACCTATGGCTACACCTTC. The chain links TRBV2 with TRBJ1-2; TRBD1 is a possible D gene, resting on 6 matching bases. Trimming takes 5 bases from V and 4 bases from J, and the germline ends sit 17 bases apart. From the cysteine up to the phenylalanine, the CDR3 has a length of 15 residues. This entry keeps only the CDR3 DNA: 45 bases, framed from base 1. As encoded in the germline V gene, CDR1 is SNHLY while CDR2 is FYNNEI.